The 26 T cell receptor beta chains below were found in one sample sequenced in a study of blood T cell repertoires in COVID-19. This table comes from immunoSEQ multiplex PCR, and its TCRdb copy is limited to in-frame clones, with some not included. The sample records roughly 200,000 clones, around 83% being singletons. The sample taken for sequencing was PBMCs or T cells enriched from blood (not recorded which). These receptors were taken from a man in his forties who had recovered from COVID-19.

The genes are TRBV2 and TRBJ2-2; 7 bases are shared with TRBD1. Germline V gene data show CDR1 as SNHLY and CDR2 as FYNNEI. The CDR3 covers 15 residues. V lost 5 bases, J lost 3 bases, and 6 bases stayed unmatched. The DNA for the CDR3 is TGTGCCAGCAGTCCGGACAGGTGGGACACCGGGGAGCTGTTTTTT. Protein: CASSPDRWDTGELFF.

The CDR3 sequence is CASSTKNQGEKFF. CDR3 nucleotides: TGTGCCAGCAGTACTAAAAATCAGGGGGAGAAGTTCTTC. V is TRBV5-6 and J is TRBJ2-1, with 7 bases identical to TRBD1. J gave up 14 bases and V 5 bases, and 13 bases lay outside the gene matches. Germline CDR1 reads SGHDT; CDR2 reads YYEEEE. The CDR3 covers 13 residues. The full variable domain, its missing parts supplied by reference TRBV5-6 and TRBJ2-1, is DAGVTQSPTHLIKTRGQQVTLRCSPKSGHDTVSWYQQALGQGPQFIFQYYEEEERQRGNFPDRFSGHQFPNYSSELNVNALLLGDSALYLCASSTKNQGEKFFGPGTRLTVL.

The gene calls are TRBV10-3 and TRBJ1-4, with a weak D call TRBD1 (6 bases). V lost 7 bases to trimming and J lost 7 bases, with 13 bases between them. This CDR3 comprises 13 residues. Germline V gene sequence: CDR1 ENHRY, CDR2 SYGVKD. CDR3 nucleotide sequence: TGTGCCATCAAGGGGGGGGCTAGTGAAAAACTGTTTTTT. It is translated as CAIKGGASEKLFF.

This chain joins TRBV3-1 (or the pseudogene TRBV3-2) and TRBJ1-5; TRBD1 matches at 9 bases. This CDR3 is built from 21 residues. Germline-derived CDR1 and CDR2 are LGHDT and YNNKEL (reference sequence). V trimming: 1 base; J trimming: 6 bases; junction bases outside the gene matches: 22. The CDR3: CASSQGKGGTGRFVDSQPQHF. The DNA of the CDR3 is TGTGCCAGCAGCCAAGGTAAAGGTGGGACAGGGCGTTTTGTGGACAGTCAGCCCCAGCATTTT.

The chain recombines TRBV19 with TRBJ2-2, with a tentative D call TRBD2 (6 bases). With 5 bases removed from V and 2 bases from J, the gap between germline ends came to 15 bases. The CDR3 consists of 16 residues. Germline values: CDR1 LNHDA, CDR2 SQIVND (reference sequence). The DNA of the CDR3 is TGTGCCAGTAGTCGACGGGGGATCTCTAACACCGGGGAGCTGTTTTTT. Protein product: CASSRRGISNTGELFF.

This clone was recorded once. The J gene is TRBJ1-3, the V gene TRBV27; D gene uncertain. CDR3 length: 14 amino acids. Germline lookup yields CDR1 MNHEY and CDR2 SMNVEV (reference sequence). The V gene lost 5 bases and the J gene lost 8 bases, with 16 bases spanning the gap. This CDR3 is CASSETGRSDTIYF. CDR3 bases: TGTGCCAGCAGTGAGACGGGAAGATCGGACACCATATATTTT.

The chain combines TRBV19 with TRBJ2-7; 7 bases line up with TRBD1. CDR1 and CDR2 (germline): LNHDA, SQIVND (reference sequence). The CDR3 consists of 15 residues. V dropped 6 bases and J dropped 4; count of bases not matched to a gene: 12. CDR3: CASSSPYSTGYEQYF. CDR3 nucleotides: TGTGCCAGTAGCTCCCCCTACTCGACAGGGTACGAGCAGTACTTC. The full variable domain, completed using reference TRBV19 and TRBJ2-7, is DGGITQSPKYLFRKEGQNVTLSCEQNLNHDAMYWYRQDPGQGLRLIYYSQIVNDFQKGDIAEGYSVSREKKESFPLTVTSAQKNPTAFYLCASSSPYSTGYEQYFGPGTRLTVT.

There are a few counts of this clone. V and J are TRBV4-1 and TRBJ1-5; no clear D gene. With 0 bases removed from V and 9 bases from J, the gap between germline ends came to 12 bases. Germline CDR1 is MGHRA and CDR2 is YSYEKL. CDR3 length: 14 amino acids. CDR3 region: CASSQDPAHRPQHF. CDR3 in DNA: TGCGCCAGCAGCCAAGATCCTGCGCACAGGCCCCAGCATTTT.

V is TRBV9 and J is TRBJ1-6; tentative D call: TRBD1 (6 bases). Germline V gives CDR1 SGDLS, CDR2 YYNGEE. V was trimmed by 0 bases and J by 11 bases, leaving 12 bases between them. The CDR3 length is 14 residues. The CDR3 nucleotides read TGTGCCAGCAGCGTAGAACAGGGTATTACACCCCTCCACTTT. Protein sequence: CASSVEQGITPLHF.

V and J are TRBV28 and TRBJ2-2, with TRBD1 matching over 8 bases. Germline V gives CDR1 MDHEN, CDR2 SYDVKM. The CDR3 runs to 17 residues. V gave up 6 bases and J gave up 0 bases; unmatched junction bases: 9. The CDR3 DNA reads TGTGCCAGCAGCCTAGTCGGACAGGGCGCGAACACCGGGGAGCTGTTTTTT. Encoded protein: CASSLVGQGANTGELFF.

CDR3 protein: CASSGQSREEQFF. The CDR3 region has the DNA TGTGCCAGCAGCGGACAGAGCCGCGAGGAGCAGTTCTTC. The genes are TRBV6-5 and TRBJ2-1; the D gene is possibly TRBD1 (6 bases). V lost 6 bases and J 10 bases, leaving 16 bases between the germline ends. This CDR3 spans 13 amino acids. Germline CDR1 MNHEY, CDR2 SVGAGI.

The chain recombines TRBV5-1 with TRBJ1-1, with D maybe TRBD1 (5 bases). The CDR3 spans 15 residues. Germline assignment: CDR1 SGHRS and CDR2 YFSETQ. Trimming pared 3 bases from V and 1 base from J, leaving 13 bases between. The CDR3 loop reads CASSWGVGGNTEAFF. The CDR3 DNA is TGCGCCAGCAGCTGGGGGGTCGGCGGGAACACTGAAGCTTTCTTT.

The V call is TRBV5-1, the J call TRBJ2-3; 11 bases line up with TRBD1. The CDR3 consists of 17 residues. Germline lookup yields CDR1 SGHRS and CDR2 YFSETQ. Unmatched junction bases numbered 8, after V lost 2 bases and J lost 3 bases. In DNA, the CDR3 is TGCGCCAGCAGCTTAGGGACAGGGGGAAGAAGTACAGATACGCAGTATTTT. Amino acids: CASSLGTGGRSTDTQYF.

V and J are TRBV7-9 and TRBJ2-5, with 9 bases aligning to TRBD1. The V gene's germline CDR1 is SEHNR and CDR2 FQNEAQ (reference sequence). The CDR3 sequence is 16 residues long. Losses at the gene ends were 3 bases for V and 5 bases for J; bases not matched to a gene: 10. Here the CDR3 DNA reads TGTGCCAGCAGCTTCGTCCCGGGACAGGGTGGGGAGACCCAGTACTTC. Translation: CASSFVPGQGGETQYF.

The genes are TRBV6-6 and TRBJ2-7; a weak D match, TRBD2 (7 bases). The germline V gene encodes CDR1 MNHNY and CDR2 SVGAGI (reference sequence). The CDR3 spans 14 residues. V lost 6 bases, J lost 0 bases, and 12 bases lay in between. The CDR3 spells CASRGGGGSYEQYF. CDR3 coding DNA: TGTGCCAGCAGAGGGGGAGGGGGCTCCTACGAGCAGTACTTC.

The chain recombines TRBV2 with TRBJ2-7, with D possibly matching TRBD1 (8 bases). Trimming stripped 6 bases from V and 3 bases from J, with 21 bases between. Germline CDR1 and CDR2: SNHLY and FYNNEI. CDR3 length: 16 residues. This chain's CDR3 is CASRPLAGDRLYEQYF. DNA for the CDR3: TGTGCCAGCAGGCCCCTGGCGGGGGACAGGCTCTACGAGCAGTACTTC.

The genes are TRBV28 and TRBJ1-1, with TRBD1 as a possible D gene (6 bases). CDR1 and CDR2 (germline): MDHEN, SYDVKM. The V and J ends lost 6 bases and 10 bases respectively, with 12 bases between them. The length of the CDR3 is 11 residues. The CDR3 region has the DNA TGTGCCAGCAGCCGTACAGGGACAGCTTTCTTT. It specifies CASSRTGTAFF.

V gene TRBV7-2 combines with J gene TRBJ1-1, with 9 bases that match TRBD1. Germline CDR1 and CDR2: SGHTA and FQGNSA. This CDR3 comprises 17 residues. V lost 1 base, J lost 0 bases, and 6 bases stayed unmatched. The CDR3 nucleotides read TGTGCCAGCAGCTTAGGGGGGGGACAGGGAATGAACACTGAAGCTTTCTTT. As protein: CASSLGGGQGMNTEAFF.

Only a few counts were recorded for this clone. This chain joins TRBV23-1 and TRBJ2-7; D may be TRBD1 (5 bases). TRBV23-1 is an open reading frame, and its role is uncertain. This CDR3 spans 14 amino acids. V was pared by 4 bases and J by 3 bases, with 13 bases between. The CDR3 loop reads CASSPLWQGYEQYF. CDR3 DNA: TGCGCCAGCAGTCCCCTATGGCAGGGCTACGAGCAGTACTTC.

This chain links TRBV6-5 with TRBJ2-2, with 9 bases lining up with TRBD1. The junction had 8 bases not matched to a gene; V was cut back by 6 bases and J by 9 bases. The CDR3 has 14 amino acids. Germline CDR1 reads MNHEY; CDR2 reads SVGAGI. CDR3 amino acids: CASSGGQGMRELFF. The CDR3 DNA reads as TGTGCCAGCAGCGGAGGACAGGGGATGAGGGAGCTGTTTTTT.

The V call is TRBV19, the J call TRBJ2-7, with a tentative D call TRBD1 (5 bases). With 5 bases removed from V and 0 bases from J, the gap between germline ends came to 11 bases. In germline, CDR1 is LNHDA, CDR2 SQIVND (reference sequence). The CDR3 is made up of 14 amino acids. The CDR3 coding sequence is TGTGCCAGTAGTGGACATATAAGCTCCTACGAGCAGTACTTC. Translating gives CASSGHISSYEQYF.

Notes on this clone: The DNA is left out, because the CDR3 cannot be placed on it with certainty; the CDR3 is given as TCRdb lists it. The chain recombines TRBV27 with TRBJ2-3; the table gives TRBD1 as D, unverified against the DNA. The CDR3 numbers 14 amino acids, ends counted. Germline V gives CDR1 MNHEY, CDR2 SMNVEV (reference sequence). CDR3 in amino acids: CASSSSTLTDTQYF.

About this clone: Other DNA sequences in this sample translate to the same CDR3. The V gene is TRBV11-2, the J gene TRBJ1-1; TRBD1 agrees at 7 bases. Germline CDR1 and CDR2: SGHAT and FQNNGV. This CDR3 has 14 amino acids. With 1 base clipped from V and 4 bases from J, the junction kept 3 bases outside the gene matches. DNA for the CDR3: TGTGCCAGCAGCTTAGGTCAGGGGGGCACTGAAGCTTTCTTT. Translating gives CASSLGQGGTEAFF.

J is TRBJ1-1 and V is TRBV5-1; possible D gene TRBD1, 5 bases. Trimming removed 0 bases at V and 8 bases at J, with 8 bases between. The CDR3 length is 12 residues. Per the germline V gene, CDR1 is SGHRS and CDR2 is YFSETQ. CDR3 DNA: TGCGCCAGCAGCTTGGGCTGGACAGAAGCTTTCTTT. As protein: CASSLGWTEAFF.

This rearrangement joins TRBV5-6 to TRBJ1-5, with 8 bases lining up with TRBD1. The CDR3 runs 15 residues. CDR1 is SGHDT and CDR2 is YYEEEE in the germline V gene. V was pared by 4 bases and J by 6 bases, with 9 bases of the junction left unmatched. CDR3 region: CASSKRQGRRQPQHF. The CDR3 region has the DNA TGTGCCAGCAGCAAAAGACAGGGGCGGCGTCAGCCCCAGCATTTT.

The chain links TRBV10-1 to TRBJ2-1; D is undetermined. The CDR3 is made up of 16 amino acids. Germline CDR1 WNHNN, CDR2 SYGVQD (reference sequence). V lost 5 bases and J 1 base, leaving 15 bases between the germline ends. CDR3 sequence reads: CASSPDTMESYNEQFF. CDR3 sequence (DNA): TGCGCCAGCAGTCCTGATACTATGGAGTCCTACAATGAGCAGTTCTTC.